The present T cell receptor beta chain was sequenced within a study of patients and donors after allogeneic stem cell transplantation. Via MiXCR, TCRdb re-called the RT-PCR reads, giving one row per CDR3 protein. The sample lists 400,000 to 500,000 distinct CDR3 sequences, around 15% seen once, with just over 7% in the top ten. Trimming removed 4 bases from V and 3 bases from J, with 15 bases in between. This CDR3 has 15 residues. The germline CDR1 and CDR2 sequences are SGDLS and YYNGEE. This clonotype was seen a handful of times. Sequencing was done on a sample of blood, either unsorted or a sorted T cell fraction (not recorded which). V and J are TRBV9 and TRBJ2-3; D might be TRBD1 (6 bases). The receptor was isolated from a human donor who was either an allogeneic HSCT recipient or a stem cell or donor lymphocyte infusion donor (not recorded which). It is not recorded whose cells these are; they may come from a transplant donor. CDR3 bases: TGTGCCAGCAGCAGGGGGACACCAAAGACAGATACGCAGTATTTT. Its translation is CASSRGTPKTDTQYF.